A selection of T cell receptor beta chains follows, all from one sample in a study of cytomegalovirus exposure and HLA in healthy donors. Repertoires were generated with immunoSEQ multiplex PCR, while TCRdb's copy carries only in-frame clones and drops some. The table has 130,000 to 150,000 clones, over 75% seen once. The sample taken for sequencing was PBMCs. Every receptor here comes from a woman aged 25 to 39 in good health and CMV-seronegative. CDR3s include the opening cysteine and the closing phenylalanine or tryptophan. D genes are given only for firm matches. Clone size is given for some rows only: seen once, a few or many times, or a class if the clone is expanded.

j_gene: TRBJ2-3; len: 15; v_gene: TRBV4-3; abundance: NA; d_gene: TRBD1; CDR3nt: TGCGCCAGCAGCCGCCGGGACAGTTACACAGATACGCAGTATTTT; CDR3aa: CASSRRDSYTDTQYF
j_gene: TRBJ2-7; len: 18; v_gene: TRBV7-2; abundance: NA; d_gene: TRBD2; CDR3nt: TGTGCCAGCAGCTTATATCGGATCGGACTAGCGGGATCCTACGAGCAGTACTTC; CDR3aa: CASSLYRIGLAGSYEQYF
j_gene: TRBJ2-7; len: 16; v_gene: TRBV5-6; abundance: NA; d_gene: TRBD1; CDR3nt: TGTGCCAGCAGCCGACCCTGGACAGGGGACTCCTACGAGCAGTACTTC; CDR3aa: CASSRPWTGDSYEQYF
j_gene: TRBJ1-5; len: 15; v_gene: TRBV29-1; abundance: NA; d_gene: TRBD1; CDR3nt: TGCAGCGCGACAGGGGGATCCGATAGCAATCAGCCCCAGCATTTT; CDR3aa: CSATGGSDSNQPQHF
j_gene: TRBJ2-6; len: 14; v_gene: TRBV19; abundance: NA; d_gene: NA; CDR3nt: TGTGCCAGTAGAACACGCACTGGGGCCAACGTCCTGACTTTC; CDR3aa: CASRTRTGANVLTF
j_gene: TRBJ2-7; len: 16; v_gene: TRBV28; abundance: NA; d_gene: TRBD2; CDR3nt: TGTGCCAGCAGTTTAAGGGCTAGCGGGACCCGCTACGAGCAGTACTTC; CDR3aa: CASSLRASGTRYEQYF
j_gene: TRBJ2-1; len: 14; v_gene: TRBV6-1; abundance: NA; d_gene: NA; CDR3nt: TGTGCCAGCAGCAGAGGGAACTCCTACAATGAGCAGTTCTTC; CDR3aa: CASSRGNSYNEQFF
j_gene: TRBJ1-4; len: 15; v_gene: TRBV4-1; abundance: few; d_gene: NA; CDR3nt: TGCGCCAGCAGCCAAGATGGGGGGATGGCTGAAAAACTGTTTTTT; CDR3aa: CASSQDGGMAEKLFF
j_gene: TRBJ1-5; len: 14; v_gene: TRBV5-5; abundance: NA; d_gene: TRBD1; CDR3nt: TGTGCCAGCAGCTTTGGGACAGGGGGCATGTTCCAGCATTTT; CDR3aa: CASSFGTGGMFQHF
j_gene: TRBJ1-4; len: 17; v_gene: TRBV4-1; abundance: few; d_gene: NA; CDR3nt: TGCGCCAGCAGCCAAGATGAACAGGGCGCAACTAATGAAAAACTGTTTTTT; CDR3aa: CASSQDEQGATNEKLFF
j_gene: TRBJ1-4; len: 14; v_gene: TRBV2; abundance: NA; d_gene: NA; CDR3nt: TGTGCCACTACGGTGGACAGCGCTAATGAAAAACTGTTTTTT; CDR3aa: CATTVDSANEKLFF
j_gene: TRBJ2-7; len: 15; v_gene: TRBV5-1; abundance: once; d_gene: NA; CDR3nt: TGCGCCAGCAGCACGGAGGGGCAGGGTGCTTACGAGCAGTACTTC; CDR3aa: CASSTEGQGAYEQYF
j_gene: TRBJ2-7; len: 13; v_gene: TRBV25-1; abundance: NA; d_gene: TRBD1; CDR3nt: TGTGCCAGCGTGGGAGCAGGGGGCTACGAGCAGTACTTC; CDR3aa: CASVGAGGYEQYF
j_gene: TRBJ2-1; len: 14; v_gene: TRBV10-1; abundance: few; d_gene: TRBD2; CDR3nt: TGCGCCAGCAGTGAGGGACTAGATTACAATGAGCAGTTCTTC; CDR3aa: CASSEGLDYNEQFF
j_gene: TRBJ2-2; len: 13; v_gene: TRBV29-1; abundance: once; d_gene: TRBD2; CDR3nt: TGCAGCGTCGGGCCCAGCGGGAGCGGGGAGCTGTTTTTT; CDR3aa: CSVGPSGSGELFF
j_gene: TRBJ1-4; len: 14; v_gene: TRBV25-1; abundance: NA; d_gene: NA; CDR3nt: TGTGCCAGCAGTGAGGGTCAGGGGATTGGAAAACTGTTTTTT; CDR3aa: CASSEGQGIGKLFF
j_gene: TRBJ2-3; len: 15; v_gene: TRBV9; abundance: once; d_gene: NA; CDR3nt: TGTGCCAGCAGCGTAGGGCGGTCTAGCACAGATACGCAGTATTTT; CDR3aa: CASSVGRSSTDTQYF
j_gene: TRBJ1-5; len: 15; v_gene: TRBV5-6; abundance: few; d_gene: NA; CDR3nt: TGTGCCAGCAGCCAGGGATCACACAGCAATCAGCCCCAGCATTTT; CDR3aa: CASSQGSHSNQPQHF
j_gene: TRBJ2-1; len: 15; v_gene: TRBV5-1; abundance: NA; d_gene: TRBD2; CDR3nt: TGCGCCAGCAGCTTGGGCCTAGCGGACTACAATGAGCAGTTCTTC; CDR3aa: CASSLGLADYNEQFF
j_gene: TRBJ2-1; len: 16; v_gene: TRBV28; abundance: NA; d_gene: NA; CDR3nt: TGTGCCAGCAGCGTTCTAGCGTCGATCTCCTACAATGAGCAGTTCTTC; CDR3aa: CASSVLASISYNEQFF
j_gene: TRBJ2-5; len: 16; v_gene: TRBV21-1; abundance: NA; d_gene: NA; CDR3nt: TGTGCCAGCAGCAAAGATCGTGACAGGGGAAGAGAGACCCAGTACTTC; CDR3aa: CASSKDRDRGRETQYF
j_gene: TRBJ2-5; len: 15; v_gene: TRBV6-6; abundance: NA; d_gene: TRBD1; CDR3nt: TGTGCCAGCAGGACCCCGGACAGGGGGCAAGAGACCCAGTACTTC; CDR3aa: CASRTPDRGQETQYF
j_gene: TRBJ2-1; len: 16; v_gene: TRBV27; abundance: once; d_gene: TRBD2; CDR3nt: TGTGCCAGCAGCCCGAATCCCGGGACTACTTACAATGAGCAGTTCTTC; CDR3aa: CASSPNPGTTYNEQFF
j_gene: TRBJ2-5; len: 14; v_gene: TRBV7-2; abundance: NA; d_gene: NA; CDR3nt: TGTGCCAGCAGCTTAGGAGGCAGAGAAGAGACCCAGTACTTC; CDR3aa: CASSLGGREETQYF
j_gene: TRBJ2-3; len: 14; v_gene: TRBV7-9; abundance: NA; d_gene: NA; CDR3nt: TGTGCCAGCAGCTTTGGGCTGGGCACAGATACGCAGTATTTT; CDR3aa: CASSFGLGTDTQYF
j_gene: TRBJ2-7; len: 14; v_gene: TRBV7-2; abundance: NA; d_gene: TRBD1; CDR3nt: TGTGCCAGCAGCTTCGGACAGGGGGGGTACGAGCAGTACTTC; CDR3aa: CASSFGQGGYEQYF
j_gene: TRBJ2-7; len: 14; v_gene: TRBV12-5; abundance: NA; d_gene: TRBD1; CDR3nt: TGTGCTAGTGGTGCCGGGACAGGTTCCTACGAGCAGTACTTC; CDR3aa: CASGAGTGSYEQYF
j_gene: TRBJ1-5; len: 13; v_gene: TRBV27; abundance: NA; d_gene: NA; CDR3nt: TGTGCCAGCAGTTTACGCAGGGCTCAGCCCCAGCATTTT; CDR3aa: CASSLRRAQPQHF
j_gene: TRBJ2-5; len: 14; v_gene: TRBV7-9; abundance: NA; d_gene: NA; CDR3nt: TGTGCCAGCAGCCCCAGGGCGAACCAAGAGACCCAGTACTTC; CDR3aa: CASSPRANQETQYF
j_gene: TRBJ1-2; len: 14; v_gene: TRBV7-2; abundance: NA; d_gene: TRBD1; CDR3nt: TGTGCCAGCAGCCGGACCGACAGGGCTCGGGGCTACACCTTC; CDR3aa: CASSRTDRARGYTF
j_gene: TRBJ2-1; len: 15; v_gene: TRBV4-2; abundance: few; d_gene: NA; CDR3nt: TGTGCCAGCACAACCATTCCGAGCTCCTACAATGAGCAGTTCTTC; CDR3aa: CASTTIPSSYNEQFF
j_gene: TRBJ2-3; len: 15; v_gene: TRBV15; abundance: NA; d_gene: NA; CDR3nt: TGTGCCACCAGCAGAGTGGCAGGGGCAGGAGATACGCAGTATTTT; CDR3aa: CATSRVAGAGDTQYF
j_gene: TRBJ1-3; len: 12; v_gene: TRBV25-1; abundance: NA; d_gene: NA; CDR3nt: TGTGCCAGCAGTGAACAGGGAAACACCATATATTTT; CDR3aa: CASSEQGNTIYF
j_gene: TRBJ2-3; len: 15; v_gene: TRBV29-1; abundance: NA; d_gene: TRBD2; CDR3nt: TGCAGCGTTTTAGTAGCGGGAGGACACACAGATACGCAGTATTTT; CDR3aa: CSVLVAGGHTDTQYF
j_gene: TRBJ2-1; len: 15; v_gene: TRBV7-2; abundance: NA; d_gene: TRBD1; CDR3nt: TGTGCCAGCAGCTTAACCGGACAGGGTTTCGATGAGCAGTTCTTC; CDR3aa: CASSLTGQGFDEQFF
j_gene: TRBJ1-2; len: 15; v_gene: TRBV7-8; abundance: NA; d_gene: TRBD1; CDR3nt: TGTGCCAGCAGCTTGGGGGGACAGGTGATCTATGGCTACACCTTC; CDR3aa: CASSLGGQVIYGYTF
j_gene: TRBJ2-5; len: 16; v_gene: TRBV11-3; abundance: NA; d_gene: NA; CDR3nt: TGTGCCAGCAGCTTAGGTACTTCCGGACCAGGGGAGACCCAGTACTTC; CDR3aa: CASSLGTSGPGETQYF
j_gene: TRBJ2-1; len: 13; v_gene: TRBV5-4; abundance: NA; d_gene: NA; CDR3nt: TGTGCCAGCAGCTTGGGTGGAGACAATGAGCAGTTCTTC; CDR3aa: CASSLGGDNEQFF
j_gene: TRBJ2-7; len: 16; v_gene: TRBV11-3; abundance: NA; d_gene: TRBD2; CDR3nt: TGTGCCAGCAGCCCCGGGACTAGCGGGAGCAGGTACGAGCAGTACTTC; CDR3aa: CASSPGTSGSRYEQYF
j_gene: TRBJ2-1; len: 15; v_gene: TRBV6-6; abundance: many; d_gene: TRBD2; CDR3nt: TGTGCCAGCAGTTCCAGGACTAGCGGTAACAATGAGCAGTTCTTC; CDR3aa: CASSSRTSGNNEQFF
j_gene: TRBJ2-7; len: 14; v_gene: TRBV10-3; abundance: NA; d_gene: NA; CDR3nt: TGTGCCATCAGTGGTTCAGGGAATTTAAACGAGCAGTACTTC; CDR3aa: CAISGSGNLNEQYF